Listed below are T cell receptor beta chains from one sample, sequenced in a study of T cell responses to AZD1222 COVID-19 vaccine. Using immunoSEQ multiplex PCR, the repertoire was profiled, and TCRdb retains in-frame clones only, with some absent. There are 85,000 to 130,000 clones in the sample; more than 75% occur only once, and approximately 3.3% lies in the top ten. The material sequenced was peripheral blood, taken on day 0 of AZD1222 vaccination. The receptor source for this set is an adult in good health. Both conserved end residues are part of each CDR3. The D gene is left open where the match is weak. For some rows the clone size is stated as once, few or many, or as a class when expanded; others skip it.

D gene: -
clone size: few
V gene: TRBV11-2
J gene: TRBJ1-3
CDR3 DNA: TGTGCCAGCAGCGGTAGGGGTCAAGGCACCATATATTTT
CDR3 protein: CASSGRGQGTIYF

D gene: -
clone size: once
V gene: TRBV9
J gene: TRBJ1-2
CDR3 DNA: TGTGCCAGCAGCGTAGATCTGGGGCGTTATGGCTACACCTTC
CDR3 protein: CASSVDLGRYGYTF

D gene: TRBD1
clone size: -
V gene: TRBV2
J gene: TRBJ1-2
CDR3 DNA: TGTGCCAGCAGTCGGGACAGGGCTCATGGCTACACCTTC
CDR3 protein: CASSRDRAHGYTF

D gene: TRBD1
clone size: -
V gene: TRBV24-1
J gene: TRBJ1-2
CDR3 DNA: TGTGCCACCAGTGATGGGACAGGGGGCATTTCCCGTTATGGCTACACCTTC
CDR3 protein: CATSDGTGGISRYGYTF

D gene: TRBD2
clone size: -
V gene: TRBV19
J gene: TRBJ2-5
CDR3 DNA: TGTGCCAGTAGTCAAGGAGCGGGGGGGAGAGAGACCCAGTACTTC
CDR3 protein: CASSQGAGGRETQYF

D gene: TRBD1
clone size: -
V gene: TRBV28
J gene: TRBJ1-1
CDR3 DNA: TGTGCCAGCAGTTTCCTGGACAGGGGCGGGCAAGCTTTCTTT
CDR3 protein: CASSFLDRGGQAFF

D gene: TRBD2
clone size: -
V gene: TRBV9
J gene: TRBJ2-2
CDR3 DNA: TGTGCCAGCAGCACTAGCGGGGGGAACACCGGGGAGCTGTTTTTT
CDR3 protein: CASSTSGGNTGELFF

D gene: -
clone size: -
V gene: TRBV2
J gene: TRBJ1-6
CDR3 DNA: TGTGCCAGCCGAATGGTGCAGCAGGGAGGTTCACCCCTCCACTTT
CDR3 protein: CASRMVQQGGSPLHF

D gene: -
clone size: -
V gene: TRBV19
J gene: TRBJ1-1
CDR3 DNA: TGTGCCAGTAGTATAGGTGGACAAGCGAACACTGAAGCTTTCTTT
CDR3 protein: CASSIGGQANTEAFF

D gene: -
clone size: few
V gene: TRBV5-8
J gene: TRBJ1-5
CDR3 DNA: TGTGCCAGCAGCCTACATCCCGCCAGGGGTGATCAGCCCCAGCATTTT
CDR3 protein: CASSLHPARGDQPQHF

D gene: -
clone size: -
V gene: TRBV5-1
J gene: TRBJ1-4
CDR3 DNA: TGCGCCAGCAGCCCTCATTCGCAGGGTAATGAAAAACTGTTTTTT
CDR3 protein: CASSPHSQGNEKLFF

D gene: -
clone size: medium-sized
V gene: TRBV19
J gene: TRBJ2-7
CDR3 DNA: TGTGCCAGTAAAGTCGCGGACACCAGTCACTACGAGCAGTACTTC
CDR3 protein: CASKVADTSHYEQYF

D gene: TRBD2
clone size: few
V gene: TRBV5-5
J gene: TRBJ2-3
CDR3 DNA: TGTGCCAGCAGCTCCCCTGCGGGGGGAGGGACAGATACGCAGTATTTT
CDR3 protein: CASSSPAGGGTDTQYF

D gene: -
clone size: -
V gene: TRBV2
J gene: TRBJ2-1
CDR3 DNA: TGTGCCAGCAGTGATAGCTACAATGAGCAGTTCTTC
CDR3 protein: CASSDSYNEQFF

D gene: -
clone size: -
V gene: TRBV18
J gene: TRBJ1-2
CDR3 DNA: TGTGCCAGCTCACCACCAGACTATGGCTACACCTTC
CDR3 protein: CASSPPDYGYTF

D gene: -
clone size: once
V gene: TRBV19
J gene: TRBJ1-6
CDR3 DNA: TGTGCCAGTAGTATCAGCGCAGGGGCCGATAATTCACCCCTCCACTTT
CDR3 protein: CASSISAGADNSPLHF

D gene: -
clone size: -
V gene: TRBV27
J gene: TRBJ1-2
CDR3 DNA: TGTGCCAGCAGTTTATTCGGGACCTTGCGGTATGGCTACACCTTC
CDR3 protein: CASSLFGTLRYGYTF

D gene: -
clone size: -
V gene: TRBV14
J gene: TRBJ1-3
CDR3 DNA: TGTGCCAGCAGCCGGCGGGGGTCTGGAAACACCATATATTTT
CDR3 protein: CASSRRGSGNTIYF

D gene: TRBD1
clone size: -
V gene: TRBV6-5
J gene: TRBJ1-1
CDR3 DNA: TGTGCCAGCAGTTATACAGGGGTGAACACTGAAGCTTTCTTT
CDR3 protein: CASSYTGVNTEAFF

D gene: -
clone size: -
V gene: TRBV12-3/TRBV12-4
J gene: TRBJ1-2
CDR3 DNA: TGTGCCAGCAGTTTAGGAGGGTCGCTCTTCTTC
CDR3 protein: CASSLGGSLFF

D gene: TRBD2
clone size: -
V gene: TRBV5-1
J gene: TRBJ2-3
CDR3 DNA: TGCGCCAGCAGCTTGTATAGCGGGGGGGCAGATACGCAGTATTTT
CDR3 protein: CASSLYSGGADTQYF

D gene: TRBD1
clone size: -
V gene: TRBV11-1
J gene: TRBJ2-5
CDR3 DNA: TGTGCCAGCAGCTTGGGGACAGGGGTGGCAGAGACCCAGTACTTC
CDR3 protein: CASSLGTGVAETQYF

D gene: -
clone size: -
V gene: TRBV7-2
J gene: TRBJ1-4
CDR3 DNA: TGTGCCAGCAGCCTACCCGATGAAAAACTGTTTTTT
CDR3 protein: CASSLPDEKLFF

D gene: TRBD1
clone size: -
V gene: TRBV7-2
J gene: TRBJ1-6
CDR3 DNA: TGTGCCAGCAGCTATACAGGGGGAAATTCACCCCTCCACTTT
CDR3 protein: CASSYTGGNSPLHF

D gene: TRBD1
clone size: -
V gene: TRBV7-2
J gene: TRBJ1-1
CDR3 DNA: TGTGCCAGCAGCTTAGTTGGCCCGGGACAGGGGGCGAGTACTGAAGCTTTCTTT
CDR3 protein: CASSLVGPGQGASTEAFF

D gene: -
clone size: -
V gene: TRBV6-2/TRBV6-3
J gene: TRBJ2-1
CDR3 DNA: TGTGCCAGCAGTTATCGCGAGTACAATGAGCAGTTCTTC
CDR3 protein: CASSYREYNEQFF

D gene: -
clone size: few
V gene: TRBV29-1
J gene: TRBJ2-5
CDR3 DNA: TGCAGCGTTGAAGCCGGGGAGACCCAGTACTTC
CDR3 protein: CSVEAGETQYF

D gene: -
clone size: -
V gene: TRBV5-4
J gene: TRBJ2-1
CDR3 DNA: TGTGCCAGCAGCTCCAACAATGAGCAGTTCTTC
CDR3 protein: CASSSNNEQFF